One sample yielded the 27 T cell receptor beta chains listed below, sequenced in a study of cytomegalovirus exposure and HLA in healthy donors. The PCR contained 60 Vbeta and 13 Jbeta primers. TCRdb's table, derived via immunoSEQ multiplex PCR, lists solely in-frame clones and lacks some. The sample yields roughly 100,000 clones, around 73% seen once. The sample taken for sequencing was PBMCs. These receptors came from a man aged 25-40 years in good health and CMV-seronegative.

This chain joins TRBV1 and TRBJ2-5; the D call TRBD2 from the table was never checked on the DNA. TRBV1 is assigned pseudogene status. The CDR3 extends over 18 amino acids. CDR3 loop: CTSSQGASGGATGETQYF. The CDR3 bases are TGCACCAGCAGCCAAGGGGCTAGCGGGGGGGCTACGGGGGAGACCCAGTACTTC.

The CDR3 DNA reads as TGTGCCAGCAGCCTCCGCGGGGAAGGAATACTTGGGACTGAAGCTTTCTTT. This translates into CASSLRGEGILGTEAFF. This chain uses TRBV14 with TRBJ1-1; D is undetermined. Trimming removed 4 bases from V and 5 bases from J, with 23 bases in between. The CDR3 contains 17 residues. The germline CDR1 and CDR2 sequences are SGHDN and FVKESK.

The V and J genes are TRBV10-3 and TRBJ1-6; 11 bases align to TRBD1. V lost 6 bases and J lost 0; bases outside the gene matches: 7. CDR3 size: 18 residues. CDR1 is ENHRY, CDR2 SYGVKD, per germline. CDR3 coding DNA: TGTGCCATCAGAAGGGACAGGGGGTCAAGCTCCTATAATTCACCCCTCCACTTT. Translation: CAIRRDRGSSSYNSPLHF.

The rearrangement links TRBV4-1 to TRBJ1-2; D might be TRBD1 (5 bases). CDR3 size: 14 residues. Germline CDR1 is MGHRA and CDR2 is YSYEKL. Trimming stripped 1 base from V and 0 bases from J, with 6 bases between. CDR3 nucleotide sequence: TGCGCCAGCAGCCAAGGGACATCTAACTATGGCTACACCTTC. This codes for CASSQGTSNYGYTF.

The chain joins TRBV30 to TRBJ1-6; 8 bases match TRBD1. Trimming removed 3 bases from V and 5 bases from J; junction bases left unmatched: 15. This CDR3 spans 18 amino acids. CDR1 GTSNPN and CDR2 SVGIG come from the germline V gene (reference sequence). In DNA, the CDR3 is TGTGCCTGGAGGTCTCGTGGCAGGGGGCTTAACCATAATTCACCCCTCCACTTT. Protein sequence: CAWRSRGRGLNHNSPLHF.

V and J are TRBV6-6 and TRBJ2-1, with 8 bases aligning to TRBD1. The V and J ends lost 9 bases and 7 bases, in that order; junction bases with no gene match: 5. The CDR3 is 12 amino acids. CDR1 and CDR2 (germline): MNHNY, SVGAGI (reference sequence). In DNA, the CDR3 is TGTGCCAGTCTGGACAGGGAGAATGAGCAGTTCTTC. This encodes CASLDRENEQFF.

The CDR3 DNA sequence: TGTGCCAGTAGTGACCCGGGACAGGGGGCAGATACGCAGTATTTT. This translates into CASSDPGQGADTQYF. The rearrangement links TRBV19 to TRBJ2-3, with TRBD1 matching 11 bases. The CDR3 is 15 residues long. Germline loops: CDR1 LNHDA, CDR2 SQIVND (reference sequence). The V gene end was trimmed by 5 bases and the J gene end by 4 bases; junction bases not matched to a gene: 5. The whole variable domain, remainder taken from reference TRBV19 and TRBJ2-3, is DGGITQSPKYLFRKEGQNVTLSCEQNLNHDAMYWYRQDPGQGLRLIYYSQIVNDFQKGDIAEGYSVSREKKESFPLTVTSAQKNPTAFYLCASSDPGQGADTQYFGPGTRLTVL.

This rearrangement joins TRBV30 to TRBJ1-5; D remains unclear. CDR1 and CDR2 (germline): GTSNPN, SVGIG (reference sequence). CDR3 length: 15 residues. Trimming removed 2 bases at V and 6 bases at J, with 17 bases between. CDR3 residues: CAWSTYREPAQPQHF. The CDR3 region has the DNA TGTGCCTGGAGTACTTACCGGGAGCCGGCTCAGCCCCAGCATTTT.

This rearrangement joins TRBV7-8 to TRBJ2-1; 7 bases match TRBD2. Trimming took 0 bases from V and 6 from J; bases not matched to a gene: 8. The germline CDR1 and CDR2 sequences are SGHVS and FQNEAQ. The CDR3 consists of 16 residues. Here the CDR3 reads CASSLARDYRSNEQFF. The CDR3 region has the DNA TGTGCCAGCAGCTTAGCCCGGGACTATAGGAGCAATGAGCAGTTCTTC.

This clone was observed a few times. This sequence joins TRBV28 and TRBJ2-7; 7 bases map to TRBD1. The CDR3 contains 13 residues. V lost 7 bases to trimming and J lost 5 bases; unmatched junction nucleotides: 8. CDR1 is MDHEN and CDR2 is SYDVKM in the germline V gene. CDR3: CASKTTGSHEQYF. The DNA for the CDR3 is TGTGCCAGCAAAACGACAGGGTCGCACGAGCAGTACTTC.

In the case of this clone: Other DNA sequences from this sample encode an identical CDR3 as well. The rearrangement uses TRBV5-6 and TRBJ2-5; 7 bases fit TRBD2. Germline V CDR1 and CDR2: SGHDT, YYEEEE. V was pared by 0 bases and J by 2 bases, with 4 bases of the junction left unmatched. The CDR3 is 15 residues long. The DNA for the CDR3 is TGTGCCAGCAGCTTGGACGCGGGGGTACAAGAGACCCAGTACTTC. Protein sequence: CASSLDAGVQETQYF.

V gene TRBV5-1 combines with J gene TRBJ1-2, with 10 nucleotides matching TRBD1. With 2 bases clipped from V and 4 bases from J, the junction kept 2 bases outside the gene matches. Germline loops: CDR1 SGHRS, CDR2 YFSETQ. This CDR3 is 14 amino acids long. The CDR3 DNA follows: TGCGCCAGCAGCTTAAGGACAGGGGGCTATGGCTACACCTTC. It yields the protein CASSLRTGGYGYTF.

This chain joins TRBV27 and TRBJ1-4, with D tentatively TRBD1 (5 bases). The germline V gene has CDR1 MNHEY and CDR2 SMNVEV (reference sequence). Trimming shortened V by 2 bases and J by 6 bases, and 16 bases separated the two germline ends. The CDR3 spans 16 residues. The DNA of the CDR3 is TGTGCCAGCAGTTTAACAGGTCGCCTGAGTGATGAAAAACTGTTTTTT. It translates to CASSLTGRLSDEKLFF. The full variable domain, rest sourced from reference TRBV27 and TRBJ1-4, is EAQVTQNPRYLITVTGKKLTVTCSQNMNHEYMSWYRQDPGLGLRQIYYSMNVEVTDKGDVPEGYKVSRKEKRNFPLILESPSPNQTSLYFCASSLTGRLSDEKLFFGSGTQLSVL.

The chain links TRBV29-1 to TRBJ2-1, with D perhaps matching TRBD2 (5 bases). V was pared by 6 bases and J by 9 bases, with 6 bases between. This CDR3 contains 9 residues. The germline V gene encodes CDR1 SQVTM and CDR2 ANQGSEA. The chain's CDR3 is CSVDFEQFF. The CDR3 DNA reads TGCAGCGTGGACTTTGAGCAGTTCTTC.

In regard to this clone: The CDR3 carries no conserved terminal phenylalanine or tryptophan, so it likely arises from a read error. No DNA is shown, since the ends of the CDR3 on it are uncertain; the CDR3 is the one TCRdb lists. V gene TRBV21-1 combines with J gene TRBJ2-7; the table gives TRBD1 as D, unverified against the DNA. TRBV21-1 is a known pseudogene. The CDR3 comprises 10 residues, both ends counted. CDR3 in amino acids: CASSKAAGWL.

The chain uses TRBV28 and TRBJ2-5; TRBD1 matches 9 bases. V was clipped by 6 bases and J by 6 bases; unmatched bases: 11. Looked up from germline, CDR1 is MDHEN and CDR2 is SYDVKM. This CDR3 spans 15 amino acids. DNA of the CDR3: TGTGCCAGCAGAAGACCGGGACAGGGAGTCCAGACCCAGTACTTC. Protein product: CASRRPGQGVQTQYF.

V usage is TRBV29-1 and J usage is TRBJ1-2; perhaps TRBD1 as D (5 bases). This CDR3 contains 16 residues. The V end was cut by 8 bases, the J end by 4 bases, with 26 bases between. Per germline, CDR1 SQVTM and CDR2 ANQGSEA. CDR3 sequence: CSIAWGRSGTSYGYTF. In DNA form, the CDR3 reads TGCAGCATTGCCTGGGGCCGATCCGGGACTAGCTATGGCTACACCTTC. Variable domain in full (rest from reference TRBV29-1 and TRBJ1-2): SAVISQKPSRDICQRGTSLTIQCQVDSQVTMMFWYRQQPGQSLTLIATANQGSEATYESGFVIDKFPISRPNLTFSTLTVSNMSPEDSSIYLCSIAWGRSGTSYGYTFGSGTRLTVV.

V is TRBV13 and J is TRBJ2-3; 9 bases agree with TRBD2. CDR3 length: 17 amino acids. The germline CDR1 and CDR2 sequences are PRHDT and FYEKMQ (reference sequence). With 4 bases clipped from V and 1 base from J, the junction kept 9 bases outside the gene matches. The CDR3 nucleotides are TGTGCCAGCAGCTCCCCTCTAGCGGGGAAAGGCACAGATACGCAGTATTTT. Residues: CASSSPLAGKGTDTQYF.

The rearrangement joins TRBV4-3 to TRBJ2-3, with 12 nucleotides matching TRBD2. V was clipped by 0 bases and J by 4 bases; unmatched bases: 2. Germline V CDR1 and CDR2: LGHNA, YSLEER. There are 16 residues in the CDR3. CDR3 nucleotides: TGCGCCAGCAGCCAAGATCTAGCGGGGGGGCCAGATACGCAGTATTTT. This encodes CASSQDLAGGPDTQYF.

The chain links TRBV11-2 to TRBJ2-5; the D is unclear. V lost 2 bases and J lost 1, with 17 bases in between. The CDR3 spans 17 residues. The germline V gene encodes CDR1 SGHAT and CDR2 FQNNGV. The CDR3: CASSLRLQEYAQETQYF. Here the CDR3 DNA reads TGTGCCAGCAGCTTAAGGCTCCAGGAATATGCCCAAGAGACCCAGTACTTC.

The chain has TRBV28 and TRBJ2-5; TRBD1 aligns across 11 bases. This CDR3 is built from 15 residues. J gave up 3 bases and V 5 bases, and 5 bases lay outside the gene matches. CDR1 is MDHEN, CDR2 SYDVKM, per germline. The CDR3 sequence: CASSTGQGAKETQYF. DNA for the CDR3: TGTGCCAGCAGTACAGGACAGGGGGCGAAAGAGACCCAGTACTTC.

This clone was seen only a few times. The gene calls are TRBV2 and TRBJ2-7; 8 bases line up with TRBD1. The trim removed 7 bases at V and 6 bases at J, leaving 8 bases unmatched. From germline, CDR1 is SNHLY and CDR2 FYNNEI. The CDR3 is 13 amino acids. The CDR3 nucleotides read TGTGCCAGCACCGGACAGGGTGGTCGCGAGCAGTACTTC. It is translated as CASTGQGGREQYF.

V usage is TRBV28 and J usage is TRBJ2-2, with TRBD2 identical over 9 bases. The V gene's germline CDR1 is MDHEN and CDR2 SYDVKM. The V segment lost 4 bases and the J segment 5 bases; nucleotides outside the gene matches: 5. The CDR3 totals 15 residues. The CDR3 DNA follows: TGTGCCAGCAGTTCTAGCGGGATTAAGACCGGGGAGCTGTTTTTT. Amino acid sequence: CASSSSGIKTGELFF.

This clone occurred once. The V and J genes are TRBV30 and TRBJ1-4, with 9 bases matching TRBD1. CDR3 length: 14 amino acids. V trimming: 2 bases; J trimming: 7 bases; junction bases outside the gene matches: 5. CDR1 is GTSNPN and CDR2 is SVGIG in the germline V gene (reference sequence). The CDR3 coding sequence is TGTGCCTGGAGTTCCGGGACAGGGACTGAAAAACTGTTTTTT. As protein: CAWSSGTGTEKLFF.

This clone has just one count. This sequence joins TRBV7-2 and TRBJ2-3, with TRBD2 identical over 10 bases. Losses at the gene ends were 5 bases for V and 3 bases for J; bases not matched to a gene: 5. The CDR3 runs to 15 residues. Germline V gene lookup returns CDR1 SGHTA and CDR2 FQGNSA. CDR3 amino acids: CASSPSGGGTDTQYF. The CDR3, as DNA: TGTGCCAGCAGCCCCAGCGGGGGGGGAACAGATACGCAGTATTTT.

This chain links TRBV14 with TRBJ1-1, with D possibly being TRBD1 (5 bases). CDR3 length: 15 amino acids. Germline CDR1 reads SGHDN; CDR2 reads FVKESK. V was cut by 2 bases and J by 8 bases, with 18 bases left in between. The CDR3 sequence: CASSQPRLWGDEAFF. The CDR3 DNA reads TGTGCCAGCAGCCAACCGAGGCTCTGGGGGGACGAAGCTTTCTTT. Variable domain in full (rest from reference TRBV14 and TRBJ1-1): EAGVTQFPSHSVIEKGQTVTLRCDPISGHDNLYWYRRVMGKEIKFLLHFVKESKQDESGMPNNRFLAERTGGTYSTLKVQPAELEDSGVYFCASSQPRLWGDEAFFGQGTRLTVV.

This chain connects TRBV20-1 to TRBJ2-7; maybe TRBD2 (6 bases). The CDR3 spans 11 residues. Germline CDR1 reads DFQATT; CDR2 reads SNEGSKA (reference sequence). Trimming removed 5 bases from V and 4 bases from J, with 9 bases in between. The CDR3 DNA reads TGCAGTGCTTCGGGGACTTACGAGCAGTACTTC. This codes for CSASGTYEQYF.